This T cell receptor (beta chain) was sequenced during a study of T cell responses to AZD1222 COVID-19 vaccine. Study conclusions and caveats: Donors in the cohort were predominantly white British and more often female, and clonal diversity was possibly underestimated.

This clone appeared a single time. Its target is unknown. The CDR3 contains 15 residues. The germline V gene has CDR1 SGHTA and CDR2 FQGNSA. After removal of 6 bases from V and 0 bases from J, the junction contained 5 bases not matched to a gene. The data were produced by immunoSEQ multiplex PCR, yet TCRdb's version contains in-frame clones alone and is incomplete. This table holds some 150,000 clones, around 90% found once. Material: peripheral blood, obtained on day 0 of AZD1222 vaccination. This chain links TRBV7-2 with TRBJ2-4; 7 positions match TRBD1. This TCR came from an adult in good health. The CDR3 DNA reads TGTGCCAGCAGGGATTACAGGGGAGCCAAAAACATTCAGTACTTC. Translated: CASRDYRGAKNIQYF.